This TCR beta chain came from a study of T cells in Graves' hyperthyroidism and ophthalmopathy. Overall study results and limits: Ophthalmopathy got predicted by the model a median approximately six months before its onset. In the analysis, a 13 V-J model separated ophthalmopathy from stable hyperthyroidism.

V lost 0 bases to trimming and J lost 4 bases, with 9 bases between them. From germline, CDR1 is LNHDA and CDR2 SQIVND (reference sequence). This CDR3 spans 14 amino acids. RNA transcripts gave rise to amplified TCR beta CDR3 regions. The study used the HTBI primer set for a first-round RT-PCR of the TCR CDR3. In TCRdb, the multiplex PCR reads were re-called with MiXCR into one record per CDR3 protein. The repertoire holds about 720,000 distinct CDR3 sequences, 18% seen once, with approximately 15% in the top ten. Remarks on this clonotype: Antigen: not known.

When hyperthyroidism was first diagnosed, the blood sample was taken, preceding any ophthalmopathy symptoms. Material: blood. This TCR was sampled from a woman in her fifties or sixties with Graves' hyperthyroidism that later progressed to Graves' ophthalmopathy. This chain connects TRBV19 to TRBJ1-1, with D hard to call. This CDR3 is CASSIDRRVTEAFF. The CDR3 DNA reads TGTGCCAGTAGTATAGATAGGAGAGTCACTGAAGCTTTCTTT.